The 9 T cell receptor beta chains in this list originate from one sample, sequenced in a study of cytomegalovirus exposure and HLA in healthy donors. It was with 60 Vbeta and 13 Jbeta primers that the PCR ran. The protocol was immunoSEQ multiplex PCR, while the TCRdb copy is restricted to in-frame clones and leaves out a portion. The data contain approximately 180,000 clones, about 80% of them seen just once; the ten biggest clones take up about 2.3%. The specimen was PBMCs. These receptor sequences come from a woman aged 25 to 39 in good health and CMV-seronegative.

This clone came up once. The chain combines TRBV7-2 with TRBJ2-6; 8 positions agree with TRBD1. The length of the CDR3 is 18 residues. V lost 5 bases to trimming and J lost 0 bases; unmatched junction nucleotides: 9. Germline V gives CDR1 SGHTA, CDR2 FQGNSA. Written as DNA, the CDR3 is TGTGCCAGCAGCCCCAGAGACAGGGGAAACTCTGGGGCCAACGTCCTGACTTTC. This gives the protein CASSPRDRGNSGANVLTF.

This clone came up a few times. This chain joins TRBV2 and TRBJ1-4, with D perhaps TRBD1 (5 bases). Germline CDR1 is SNHLY and CDR2 is FYNNEI. This CDR3 comprises 14 residues. Trimming shortened V by 7 bases and J by 0 bases, and 9 bases separated the two germline ends. The CDR3 spells CASTRTTTNEKLFF. In nucleotides, the CDR3 is TGTGCCAGCACCAGGACAACAACTAATGAAAAACTGTTTTTT. Full variable domain (rest looked up from reference TRBV2 and TRBJ1-4): EPEVTQTPSHQVTQMGQEVILRCVPISNHLYFYWYRQILGQKVEFLVSFYNNEISEKSEIFDDQFSVERPDGSNFTLKIRSTKLEDSAMYFCASTRTTTNEKLFFGSGTQLSVL.

V is TRBV11-1 and J is TRBJ2-4, with TRBD2 identical over 9 bases. V gave up 4 bases and J gave up 10 bases; unmatched junction bases: 8. The CDR3 covers 14 residues. CDR1 SGHAT and CDR2 FQDESV come from the germline V gene (reference sequence). The DNA for the CDR3 is TGTGCCAGCAGCTCGGGACTAGCCCAACCAATTCAGTACTTC. It yields the protein CASSSGLAQPIQYF.

The V call is TRBV14, the J call TRBJ2-7, with 9 bases identical to TRBD2. Germline V gives CDR1 SGHDN, CDR2 FVKESK. This CDR3 has 17 residues. V gave up 0 bases and J gave up 0 bases; unmatched junction bases: 6. Here the CDR3 reads CASSQDVLAGISYEQYF. Here the CDR3 DNA reads TGTGCCAGCAGCCAAGATGTCCTAGCGGGGATCTCCTACGAGCAGTACTTC. Looking up the rest from reference TRBV14 and TRBJ2-7 gives the full variable domain: EAGVTQFPSHSVIEKGQTVTLRCDPISGHDNLYWYRRVMGKEIKFLLHFVKESKQDESGMPNNRFLAERTGGTYSTLKVQPAELEDSGVYFCASSQDVLAGISYEQYFGPGTRLTVT.

This clone was observed a few times. CDR3: CASSWGPEAFF. CDR3 bases: TGTGCCAGCAGCTGGGGCCCTGAAGCTTTCTTT. The chain couples TRBV5-6 to TRBJ1-1; D perhaps matches TRBD1 (5 bases). Per the germline V gene, CDR1 is SGHDT and CDR2 is YYEEEE. The CDR3 is 11 residues long. V was trimmed by 3 bases and J by 6 bases, leaving 6 bases between them.

In DNA form, the CDR3 reads TGTGCCATCCCGGGGGCTAGCGGGAGCCACGAGCAGTACTTC. Amino acid sequence: CAIPGASGSHEQYF. V gene TRBV28 combines with J gene TRBJ2-7; 10 bases fit TRBD2. This CDR3 region has 14 residues. The ends lost 10 bases at V and 5 bases at J; junction bases unmatched: 11. Per germline, CDR1 MDHEN and CDR2 SYDVKM.

The chain couples TRBV7-2 to TRBJ2-5, with TRBD2 identical over 9 bases. Germline V CDR1 and CDR2: SGHTA, FQGNSA. After removal of 2 bases from V and 0 bases from J, the junction contained 7 bases not matched to a gene. CDR3 size: 17 residues. The CDR3 region has the DNA TGTGCCAGCAGCTTATATGGAGGGACTAGCCACCAAGAGACCCAGTACTTC. This translates into CASSLYGGTSHQETQYF.

The chain has TRBV7-9 and TRBJ2-5, with 8 bases matching TRBD2. The CDR3 covers 16 residues. From germline, CDR1 is SEHNR and CDR2 FQNEAQ (reference sequence). V was pared by 3 bases and J by 2 bases, with 8 bases of the junction left unmatched. The CDR3 DNA reads TGTGCCAGCAGCTTTAGGACCGGGACTAGTCAAGAGACCCAGTACTTC. Translated, it gives CASSFRTGTSQETQYF.

This clone was seen a handful of times. The rearrangement joins TRBV19 to TRBJ1-5, with a possible D match to TRBD1 (5 bases). CDR3 length: 16 amino acids. V was cut by 1 base and J by 1 base, with 11 bases left in between. The germline V gene has CDR1 LNHDA and CDR2 SQIVND (reference sequence). CDR3 nucleotides: TGTGCCAGTAGTATAGTCCCCCCAGGGAGCAATCAGCCCCAGCATTTT. Translation gives CASSIVPPGSNQPQHF.